The 25 T cell receptor beta chains below all came from one sample that was sequenced in a study of graft-versus-host responses after intestinal transplantation. Lamina propria and intraepithelial lymphocytes were released by processing graft tissue. Repertoires were generated with immunoSEQ multiplex PCR, while TCRdb's copy carries only in-frame clones and drops some. This table holds about 15,000 clones, about two thirds found once. Source: ileum tissue, taken around 770 days after intestinal transplantation. These receptors originate from a human patient who received an intestinal transplant, so some T cells may come from the graft donor.

This clone was found a few times. This chain connects TRBV6-5 to TRBJ2-1, with 8 positions matching TRBD1. Germline-derived CDR1 and CDR2 are MNHEY and SVGAGI. The length of the CDR3 is 13 residues. The J segment lost 7 bases and the V segment lost 7 bases, leaving 6 bases of the junction unmatched. The CDR3 spells CASTGRGPNEQFF. Written as DNA, the CDR3 is TGTGCCAGCACGGGCAGGGGGCCAAATGAGCAGTTCTTC.

In its sample, this clone is medium-sized. V is TRBV10-1 and J is TRBJ1-1; unclear D gene. The CDR3 totals 12 residues. The germline V gene has CDR1 WNHNN and CDR2 SYGVQD (reference sequence). V shed 6 bases and J shed 1 base, with 6 bases lying between them. CDR3 DNA sequence: TGCGCCAGCAGCGCCGGGAACACTGAAGCTTTCTTT. Translated: CASSAGNTEAFF.

By its share, this clone is medium-sized (0.01 to 0.1%). The chain couples TRBV29-1 to TRBJ2-1; 9 nucleotides line up with TRBD2. The CDR3 contains 13 residues. CDR1 SQVTM and CDR2 ANQGSEA come from the germline V gene. V lost 6 bases to trimming and J lost 2 bases; unmatched junction nucleotides: 2. The CDR3 region has the DNA TGCAGCGTCGCTAGCGGGGCCTACAATGAGCAGTTCTTC. This sequence encodes CSVASGAYNEQFF.

The V gene is TRBV19, the J gene TRBJ2-1; D unclear. The germline V and J ends were trimmed by 3 bases and 3 bases, with 6 bases remaining between them. The CDR3 has 13 residues. Germline loops: CDR1 LNHDA, CDR2 SQIVND (reference sequence). The CDR3 is CASSIALYNEQFF. The CDR3 region has the DNA TGTGCCAGTAGTATCGCACTCTACAATGAGCAGTTCTTC.

This clone came up once. This chain connects TRBV7-3 to TRBJ1-5; D is ambiguous. The germline V and J ends were trimmed by 2 bases and 4 bases, with 6 bases remaining between them. Looked up from germline, CDR1 is SGHTA and CDR2 is FQGTGA. This CDR3 is 13 amino acids long. DNA for the CDR3: TGTGCCAGCAGCTTAGGGCCTAATCAGCCCCAGCATTTT. Its protein is CASSLGPNQPQHF.

A few counts support this clone. The gene calls are TRBV18 and TRBJ2-7; perhaps TRBD2 as D (5 bases). The CDR3 loop spans 13 amino acids. Trimming took 4 bases from V and 0 from J, leaving 7 bases between them. Germline V lookup: CDR1 KGHSH, CDR2 LQKENI. The CDR3 DNA reads TGTGCCAGCTCACGGACTCACTCCTACGAGCAGTACTTC. Residues: CASSRTHSYEQYF.

This clone is labeled medium-sized. The J gene is TRBJ2-4, the V gene TRBV11-2; possibly TRBD1 for D (7 bases). The ends were cut back, 2 bases at V and 0 bases at J, with 17 bases in the middle. The CDR3 has 18 residues. Germline loops: CDR1 SGHAT, CDR2 FQNNGV. The CDR3 DNA reads as TGTGCCAGCAGCTTAATAGGGAGGACAGGTCTAGCCAAAAACATTCAGTACTTC. This encodes CASSLIGRTGLAKNIQYF.

To note about this clone: Distinct nucleotide sequences in the sample also encode this CDR3. The chain combines TRBV19 with TRBJ1-2; D possibly corresponds to TRBD1 (5 bases). The CDR3 is 18 amino acids. Germline V lookup: CDR1 LNHDA, CDR2 SQIVND (reference sequence). V lost 4 bases, J lost 0 bases, and 21 bases lay in between. CDR3 sequence (DNA): TGTGCCAGTAGTAACTGGGTTGGGGCAGGTGAGGCTAACTATGGCTACACCTTC. As protein: CASSNWVGAGEANYGYTF.

The chain recombines TRBV28 with TRBJ2-1; no clear D. CDR1 and CDR2 (germline): MDHEN, SYDVKM. This CDR3 is built from 16 residues. V lost 5 bases to trimming and J lost 10 bases, with 24 bases between them. The CDR3 protein is CASSPPGRPPIGEQFF. In nucleotides, the CDR3 is TGTGCCAGCAGTCCACCGGGTCGACCCCCAATCGGGGAGCAGTTCTTC.

The chain combines TRBV2 with TRBJ2-3; no definite D call. Per germline, CDR1 SNHLY and CDR2 FYNNEI. The CDR3 loop spans 17 amino acids. V lost 1 base and J lost 4, with 18 bases in between. The CDR3 nucleotides read TGTGCCAGCAGTGAAGTCCGGGTGGTGTTCTCGGCAGATACGCAGTATTTT. This encodes CASSEVRVVFSADTQYF.

The V and J genes are TRBV7-7 and TRBJ2-2; TRBD2 matches 7 bases. With 5 bases clipped from V and 6 bases from J, the junction kept 6 bases outside the gene matches. Germline-derived CDR1 and CDR2 are SSHAT and FNYEAQ (reference sequence). CDR3 size: 14 residues. CDR3 sequence reads: CASSRVRGSGELFF. The CDR3 DNA reads as TGTGCCAGCAGCAGGGTGCGGGGGTCCGGGGAGCTGTTTTTT.

The chain combines TRBV30 with TRBJ2-5; D is perhaps TRBD2 (5 bases). Trimming shortened V by 0 bases and J by 11 bases, and 22 bases separated the two germline ends. There are 15 residues in the CDR3. CDR1 is GTSNPN and CDR2 is SVGIG in the germline V gene (reference sequence). The CDR3 loop is CAWSVPSRPAREQYF. CDR3 bases: TGTGCCTGGAGTGTACCCTCTCGACCAGCGAGGGAGCAGTACTTC.

The V gene is TRBV19, the J gene TRBJ2-5, with 8 bases that match TRBD2. Gene TRBJ2-7 matches the end of the DNA better, so the J call may be wrong. Per germline, CDR1 LNHDA and CDR2 SQIVND (reference sequence). There are 16 residues in the CDR3. The DNA of the CDR3 is TGTGCCAGTAGTATAGATGGGTCTAGCGGGCTATACGAGCAGTACTTC. Translating gives CASSIDGSSGLYEQYF.

The chain employs TRBV2 and TRBJ2-1, with D possibly matching TRBD1 (6 bases). The CDR3 is 16 residues long. In germline, CDR1 is SNHLY, CDR2 FYNNEI. V was shortened by 2 bases and J by 9 bases, with 20 bases between the two germline ends. Here the CDR3 DNA reads TGTGCCAGCAGTGAATCCTGGCTAGGGGGATCGGGTGAGCAGTTCTTC. It codes for CASSESWLGGSGEQFF.

This rearrangement joins TRBV5-4 to TRBJ2-3, with 7 bases lining up with TRBD1. Germline V gene data show CDR1 as SGHNT and CDR2 as YYREEE (reference sequence). Trimming removed 4 bases from V and 5 bases from J; junction bases left unmatched: 7. The CDR3 totals 14 residues. The CDR3 loop reads CASSARTGVDTQYF. In DNA form, the CDR3 reads TGTGCCAGCAGCGCTCGGACAGGTGTAGATACGCAGTATTTT.

CDR3 sequence reads: CASSKTRHLPNYGYTF. In DNA, the CDR3 is TGTGCCAGTAGTAAGACTCGACACCTCCCTAACTATGGCTACACCTTC. This chain joins TRBV19 and TRBJ1-2; D remains unclear. This CDR3 comprises 16 residues. The V and J ends lost 4 bases and 0 bases respectively, with 15 bases between them. The germline gives CDR1 LNHDA, CDR2 SQIVND (reference sequence).

This chain connects TRBV5-8 to TRBJ2-3; tentative D call: TRBD2 (6 bases). Trimming stripped 4 bases from V and 4 bases from J, with 16 bases between. The CDR3 totals 15 residues. Looked up from germline, CDR1 is SGHTS and CDR2 is YDEGEE. The chain's CDR3 is CASSPGRGGADTQYF. The CDR3 bases are TGTGCCAGCAGCCCGGGAAGGGGCGGGGCAGATACGCAGTATTTT.

This chain connects TRBV30 to TRBJ1-1, with D unclear. CDR1 is GTSNPN and CDR2 is SVGIG in the germline V gene (reference sequence). The CDR3 covers 11 residues. Between the trimmed V and J ends, which lost 3 bases and 7 bases, there was a span of 9 bases. Written as DNA, the CDR3 is TGTGCCTGGAGGATGGATAGTGAAGCTTTCTTT. Translated, it gives CAWRMDSEAFF. Full variable domain (missing parts from reference TRBV30 and TRBJ1-1): SQTIHQWPATLVQPVGSPLSLECTVEGTSNPNLYWYRQAAGRGLQLLFYSVGIGQISSEVPQNLSASRPQDRQFILSSKKLLLSDSGFYLCAWRMDSEAFFGQGTRLTVV.

V is TRBV11-2 and J is TRBJ2-5, with unresolved D. This CDR3 has 12 amino acids. Germline values: CDR1 SGHAT, CDR2 FQNNGV. Trimming stripped 1 base from V and 5 bases from J, with 5 bases between. CDR3: CASSLVAETQYF. The CDR3 bases are TGTGCCAGCAGCTTAGTCGCCGAGACCCAGTACTTC.

The chain combines TRBV5-6 with TRBJ2-5; D uncertain. Near its end, the DNA agrees better with TRBJ2-7, so the J call may be wrong. The CDR3 has 14 amino acids. The germline gives CDR1 SGHDT, CDR2 YYEEEE. This CDR3 reads CASSLFGRPYEQYF. Written as DNA, the CDR3 is TGTGCCAGCAGCTTGTTTGGCAGGCCCTACGAGCAGTACTTC.

The chain carries TRBV12-1 and TRBJ1-1. TRBV12-1 is annotated as a pseudogene. The CDR3 runs to 18 residues. CDR3 loop: CASSFVLWPANKRPDAFF. Written as DNA, the CDR3 is TGTGCCAGCAGCTTTGTTCTCTGGCCAGCAAACAAGAGACCTGACGCTTTCTTT.

Only one count was recorded for this clone. The chain carries TRBV2 and TRBJ2-1, with 7 bases identical to TRBD2. The germline CDR1 and CDR2 sequences are SNHLY and FYNNEI. V dropped 6 bases and J dropped 5; count of bases not matched to a gene: 10. The CDR3 spans 15 residues. CDR3 loop: CASRPTSVLHNEQFF. The CDR3 bases are TGTGCCAGCAGACCTACTAGCGTCCTTCACAATGAGCAGTTCTTC.

A few counts support this clone. The CDR3 is CASSSQLATQYF. CDR3 nucleotide sequence: TGTGCCAGCAGCTCACAGCTAGCGACCCAGTACTTC. The rearrangement links TRBV7-2 to TRBJ2-5; TRBD2 is a possible D gene (5 bases). The CDR3 covers 12 residues. The ends were cut back, 4 bases at V and 7 bases at J, with 10 bases in the middle. CDR1 is SGHTA, CDR2 FQGNSA, per germline.

The chain employs TRBV4-3 and TRBJ1-2; D gene uncertain. The CDR3 contains 14 residues. CDR1 and CDR2 (germline): LGHNA, YSLEER. V gave up 0 bases and J gave up 4 bases, with 9 bases separating them. The CDR3 bases are TGCGCCAGCAGCCAAGATCCCCGAAGCTATGGCTACACCTTC. Translated: CASSQDPRSYGYTF.

This clone is a singleton in its sample. The rearrangement joins TRBV19 to TRBJ2-3, with TRBD1 identical over 7 bases. The germline V gene encodes CDR1 LNHDA and CDR2 SQIVND (reference sequence). The CDR3 loop spans 14 amino acids. V dropped 3 bases and J dropped 2; count of bases not matched to a gene: 2. This CDR3 reads CASSIGTDTDTQYF. The CDR3 DNA sequence: TGTGCCAGTAGTATCGGGACAGACACAGATACGCAGTATTTT.